The 4 T cell receptor beta chains below were found in one sample sequenced in a study of cytomegalovirus exposure and HLA in healthy donors. Primers: 60 Vbeta forward and 13 Jbeta reverse. Generated by immunoSEQ multiplex PCR, the TCRdb table keeps only in-frame clones and is missing some. This table has approximately 83,000 clones, more than 75% appearing once. Sequencing was done on a sample of PBMCs. These receptors came from a man in his late teens or twenties in good health and CMV-seronegative.

CDR3 DNA: TGTGCCAGCAGCTTAGGACAGGTTGAGAAATATGAGCAGTTCTTC. Translated: CASSLGQVEKYEQFF. The gene calls are TRBV11-2 and TRBJ2-1, with D maybe TRBD1 (6 bases). The V end was cut by 1 base, the J end by 8 bases, with 15 bases between. The germline V gene has CDR1 SGHAT and CDR2 FQNNGV. This CDR3 region has 15 residues.

V and J are TRBV7-8 and TRBJ2-3, with 9 bases lining up with TRBD2. The V and J ends lost 3 bases and 2 bases, in that order; junction bases with no gene match: 6. The CDR3 has 16 amino acids. Germline assignment: CDR1 SGHVS and CDR2 FQNEAQ. CDR3 loop: CASSFGLAGPTDTQYF. The CDR3 coding sequence is TGTGCCAGCAGCTTCGGCCTAGCGGGGCCCACAGATACGCAGTATTTT. Full variable domain (outside the CDR3, taken from reference TRBV7-8 and TRBJ2-3): GAGVSQSPRYKVAKRGQDVALRCDPISGHVSLFWYQQALGQGPEFLTYFQNEAQLDKSGLPSDRFFAERPEGSVSTLKIQRTQQEDSAVYLCASSFGLAGPTDTQYFGPGTRLTVL.

The chain employs TRBV4-2 and TRBJ2-5; D call uncertain. In germline, CDR1 is LGHNA, CDR2 YNFKEQ. V shed 0 bases and J shed 6 bases, with 11 bases lying between them. CDR3 length: 14 residues. Here the CDR3 DNA reads TGTGCCAGCAGCCAAGATGTGCAGGAACAGACCCAGTACTTC. Translation: CASSQDVQEQTQYF.

The V gene is TRBV18, the J gene TRBJ1-1, with no clear D. This CDR3 spans 14 amino acids. V lost 2 bases to trimming and J lost 6 bases, with 13 bases between them. From germline, CDR1 is KGHSH and CDR2 LQKENI. The CDR3 DNA sequence: TGTGCCAGCTCACCAAGGGAGTCTCCGGCTGAAGCTTTCTTT. Its translation: CASSPRESPAEAFF.